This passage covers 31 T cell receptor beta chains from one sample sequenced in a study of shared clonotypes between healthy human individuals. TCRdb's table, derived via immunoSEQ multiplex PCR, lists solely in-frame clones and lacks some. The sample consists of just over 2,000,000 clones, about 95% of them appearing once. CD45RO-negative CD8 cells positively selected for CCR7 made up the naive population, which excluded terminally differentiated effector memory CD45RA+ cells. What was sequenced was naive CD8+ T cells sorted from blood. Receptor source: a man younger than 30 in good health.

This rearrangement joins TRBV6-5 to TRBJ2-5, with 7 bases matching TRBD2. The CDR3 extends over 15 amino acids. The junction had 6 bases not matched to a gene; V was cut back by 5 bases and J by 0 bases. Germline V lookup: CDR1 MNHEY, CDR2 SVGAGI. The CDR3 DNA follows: TGTGCCAGCAGTCCTTTGAGCGGGAACCAAGAGACCCAGTACTTC. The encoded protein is CASSPLSGNQETQYF.

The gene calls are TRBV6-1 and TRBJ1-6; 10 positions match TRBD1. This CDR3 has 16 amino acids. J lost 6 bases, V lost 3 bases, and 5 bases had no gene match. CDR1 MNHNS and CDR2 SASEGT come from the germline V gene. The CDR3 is CASSEGQGRGNSPLHF. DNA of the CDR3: TGTGCCAGCAGTGAGGGACAGGGGAGAGGTAATTCACCCCTCCACTTT.

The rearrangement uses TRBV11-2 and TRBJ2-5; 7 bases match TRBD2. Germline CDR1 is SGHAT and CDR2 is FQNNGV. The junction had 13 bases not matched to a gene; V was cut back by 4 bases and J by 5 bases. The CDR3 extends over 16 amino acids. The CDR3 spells CASSSSEGGDWETQYF. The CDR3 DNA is TGTGCCAGCAGCTCCTCGGAGGGAGGGGATTGGGAGACCCAGTACTTC.

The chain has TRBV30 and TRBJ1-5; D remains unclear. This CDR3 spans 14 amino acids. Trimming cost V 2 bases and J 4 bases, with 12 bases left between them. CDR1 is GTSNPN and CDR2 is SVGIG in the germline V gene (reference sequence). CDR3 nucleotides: TGTGCCTGGAGTCAGGTAGGAGGAAATCAGCCCCAGCATTTT. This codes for CAWSQVGGNQPQHF.

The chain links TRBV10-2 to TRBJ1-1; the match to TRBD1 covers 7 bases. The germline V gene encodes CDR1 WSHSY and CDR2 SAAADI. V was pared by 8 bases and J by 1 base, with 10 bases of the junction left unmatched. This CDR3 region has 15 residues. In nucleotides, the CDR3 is TGCGCCAGCTGGGACAGCCTGGGTACGAACACTGAAGCTTTCTTT. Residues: CASWDSLGTNTEAFF.

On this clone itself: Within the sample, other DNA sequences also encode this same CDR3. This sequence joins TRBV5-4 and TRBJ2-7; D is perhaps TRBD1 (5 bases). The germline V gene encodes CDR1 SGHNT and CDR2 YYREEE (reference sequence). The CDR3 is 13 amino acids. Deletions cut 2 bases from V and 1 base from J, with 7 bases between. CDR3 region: CASSFTGSYEQYF. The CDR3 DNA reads TGTGCCAGCAGCTTTACAGGTTCCTACGAGCAGTACTTC.

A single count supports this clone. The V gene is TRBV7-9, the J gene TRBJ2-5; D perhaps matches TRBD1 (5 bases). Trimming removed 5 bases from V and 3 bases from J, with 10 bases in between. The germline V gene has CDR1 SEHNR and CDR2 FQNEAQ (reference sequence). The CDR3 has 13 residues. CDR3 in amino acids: CASSLTVEETQYF. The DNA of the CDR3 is TGTGCCAGCAGCCTGACAGTTGAAGAGACCCAGTACTTC.

The CDR3 sequence is CASSMSGSGVYNEQFF. CDR3 bases: TGTGCCAGTAGTATGTCTGGGAGCGGGGTCTACAATGAGCAGTTCTTC. This chain connects TRBV19 to TRBJ2-1; 7 nucleotides match TRBD2. The CDR3 spans 16 residues. Trimming took 3 bases from V and 3 from J; bases not matched to a gene: 8. Germline values: CDR1 LNHDA, CDR2 SQIVND (reference sequence).

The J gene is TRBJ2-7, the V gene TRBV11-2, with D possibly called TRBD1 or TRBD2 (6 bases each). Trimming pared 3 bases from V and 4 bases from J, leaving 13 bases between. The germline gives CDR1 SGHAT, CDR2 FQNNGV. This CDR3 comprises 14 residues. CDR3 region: CASSFGGHVYEQYF. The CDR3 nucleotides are TGTGCCAGCAGCTTCGGGGGACACGTATACGAGCAGTACTTC.

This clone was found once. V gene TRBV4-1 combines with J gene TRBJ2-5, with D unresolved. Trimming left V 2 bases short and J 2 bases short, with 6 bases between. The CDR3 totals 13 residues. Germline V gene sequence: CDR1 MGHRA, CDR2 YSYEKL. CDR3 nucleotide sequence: TGCGCCAGCAGCCAATCCAGACAAGAGACCCAGTACTTC. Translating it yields CASSQSRQETQYF.

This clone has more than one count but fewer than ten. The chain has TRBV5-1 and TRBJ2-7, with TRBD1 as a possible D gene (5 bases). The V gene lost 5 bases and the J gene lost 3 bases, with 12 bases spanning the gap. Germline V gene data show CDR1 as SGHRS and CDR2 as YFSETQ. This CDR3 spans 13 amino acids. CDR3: CASSNPRDYEQYF. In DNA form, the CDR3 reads TGCGCCAGCAGTAATCCCAGGGACTACGAGCAGTACTTC.

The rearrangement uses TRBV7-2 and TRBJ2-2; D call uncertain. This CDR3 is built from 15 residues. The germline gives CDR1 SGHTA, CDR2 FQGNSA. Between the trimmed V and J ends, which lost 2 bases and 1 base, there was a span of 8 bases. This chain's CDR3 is CASSLRDKNTGELFF. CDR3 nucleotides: TGTGCCAGCAGCTTACGAGACAAGAACACCGGGGAGCTGTTTTTT. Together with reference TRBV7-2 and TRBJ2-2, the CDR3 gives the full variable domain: GAGVSQSPSNKVTEKGKDVELRCDPISGHTALYWYRQSLGQGLEFLIYFQGNSAPDKSGLPSDRFSAERTGGSVSTLTIQRTQQEDSAVYLCASSLRDKNTGELFFGEGSRLTVL.

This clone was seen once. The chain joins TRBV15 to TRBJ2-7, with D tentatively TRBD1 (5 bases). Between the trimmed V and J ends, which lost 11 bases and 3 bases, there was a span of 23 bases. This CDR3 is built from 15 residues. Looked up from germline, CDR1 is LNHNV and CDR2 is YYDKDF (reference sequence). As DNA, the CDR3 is TGTGCCCCAAGTCGAATTAGGACACCTAGCTACGAGCAGTACTTC. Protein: CAPSRIRTPSYEQYF.

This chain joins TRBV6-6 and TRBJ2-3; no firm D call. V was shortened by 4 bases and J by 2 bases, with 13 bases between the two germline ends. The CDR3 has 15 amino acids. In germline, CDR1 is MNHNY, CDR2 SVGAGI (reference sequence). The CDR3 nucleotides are TGTGCCAGCAGTTCACGCCCATACCTCACAGATACGCAGTATTTT. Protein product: CASSSRPYLTDTQYF.

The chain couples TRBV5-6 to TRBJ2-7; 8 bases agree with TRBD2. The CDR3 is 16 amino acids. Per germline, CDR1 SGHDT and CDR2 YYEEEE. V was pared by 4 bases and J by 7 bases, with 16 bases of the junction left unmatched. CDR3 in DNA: TGTGCCAGCAGCCAAGAAAACGTCGGGAGGGTCGGGGAGCAGTACTTC. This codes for CASSQENVGRVGEQYF. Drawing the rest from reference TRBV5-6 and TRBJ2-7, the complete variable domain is DAGVTQSPTHLIKTRGQQVTLRCSPKSGHDTVSWYQQALGQGPQFIFQYYEEEERQRGNFPDRFSGHQFPNYSSELNVNALLLGDSALYLCASSQENVGRVGEQYFGPGTRLTVT.

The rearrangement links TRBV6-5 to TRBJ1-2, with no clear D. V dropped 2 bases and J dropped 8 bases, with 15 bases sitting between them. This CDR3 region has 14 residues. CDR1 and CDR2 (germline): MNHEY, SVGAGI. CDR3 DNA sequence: TGTGCCAGCAGTTACAACGGACCGGACGGAGGCTACACCTTC. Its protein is CASSYNGPDGGYTF.

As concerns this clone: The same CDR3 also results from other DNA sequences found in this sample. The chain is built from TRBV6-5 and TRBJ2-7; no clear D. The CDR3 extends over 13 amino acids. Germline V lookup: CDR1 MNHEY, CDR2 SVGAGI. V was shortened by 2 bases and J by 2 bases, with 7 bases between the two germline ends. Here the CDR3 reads CASSYAGTYEQYF. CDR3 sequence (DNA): TGTGCCAGCAGTTACGCAGGTACCTACGAGCAGTACTTC.

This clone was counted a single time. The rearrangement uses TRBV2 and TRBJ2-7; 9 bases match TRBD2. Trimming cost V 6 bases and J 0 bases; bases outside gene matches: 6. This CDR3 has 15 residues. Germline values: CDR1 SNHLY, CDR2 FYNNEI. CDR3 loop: CASRDWTSDSYEQYF. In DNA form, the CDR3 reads TGTGCCAGCAGGGATTGGACTAGCGACTCCTACGAGCAGTACTTC.

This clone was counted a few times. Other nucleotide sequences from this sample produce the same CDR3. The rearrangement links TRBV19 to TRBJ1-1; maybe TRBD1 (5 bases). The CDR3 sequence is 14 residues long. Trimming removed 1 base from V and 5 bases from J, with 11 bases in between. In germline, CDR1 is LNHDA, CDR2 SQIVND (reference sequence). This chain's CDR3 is CASSIAGAGTEAFF. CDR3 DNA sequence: TGTGCCAGTAGTATAGCCGGGGCAGGGACTGAAGCTTTCTTT.

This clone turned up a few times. DNA for the CDR3: TGCGCCAGCAGGTCACCCAATCAGCCCCAGCATTTT. Its translation is CASRSPNQPQHF. V is TRBV10-1 and J is TRBJ1-5; no clear D gene. This CDR3 spans 12 amino acids. V was pared by 6 bases and J by 3 bases, with 6 bases between. Germline lookup yields CDR1 WNHNN and CDR2 SYGVQD (reference sequence).

Written as DNA, the CDR3 is TGTGCCAGTAGTATCGGGGATTATGAAGCTTTCTTT. Its translation is CASSIGDYEAFF. The gene calls are TRBV19 and TRBJ1-1; no firm D call. The ends were cut back, 3 bases at V and 7 bases at J, with 9 bases in the middle. The CDR3 runs to 12 residues. Germline-derived CDR1 and CDR2 are LNHDA and SQIVND (reference sequence).

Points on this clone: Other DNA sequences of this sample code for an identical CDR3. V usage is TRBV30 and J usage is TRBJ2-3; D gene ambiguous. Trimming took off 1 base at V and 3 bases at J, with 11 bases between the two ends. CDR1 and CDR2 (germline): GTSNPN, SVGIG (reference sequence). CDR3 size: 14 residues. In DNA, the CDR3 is TGTGCCTGGAGTGGGGGTTCTGGGACAGATACGCAGTATTTT. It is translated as CAWSGGSGTDTQYF.

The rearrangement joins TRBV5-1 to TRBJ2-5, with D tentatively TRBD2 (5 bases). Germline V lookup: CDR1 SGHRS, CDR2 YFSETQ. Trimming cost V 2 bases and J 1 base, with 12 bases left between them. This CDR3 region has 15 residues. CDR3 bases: TGCGCCAGCAGCTTCGGGGAGCGGATCCAAGAGACCCAGTACTTC. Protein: CASSFGERIQETQYF.

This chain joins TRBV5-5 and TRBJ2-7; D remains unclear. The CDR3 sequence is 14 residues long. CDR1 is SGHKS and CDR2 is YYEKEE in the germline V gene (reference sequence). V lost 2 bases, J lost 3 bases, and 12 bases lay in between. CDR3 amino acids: CASSFRGVDYEQYF. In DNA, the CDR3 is TGTGCCAGCAGCTTCAGAGGTGTGGACTACGAGCAGTACTTC.

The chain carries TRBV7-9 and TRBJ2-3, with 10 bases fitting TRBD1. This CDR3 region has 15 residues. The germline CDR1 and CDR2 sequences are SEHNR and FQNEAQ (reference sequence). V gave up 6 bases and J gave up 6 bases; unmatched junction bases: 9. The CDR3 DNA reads TGTGCCAGCAGGGAAGGGGGACAGGGGTGGGATACGCAGTATTTT. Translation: CASREGGQGWDTQYF.

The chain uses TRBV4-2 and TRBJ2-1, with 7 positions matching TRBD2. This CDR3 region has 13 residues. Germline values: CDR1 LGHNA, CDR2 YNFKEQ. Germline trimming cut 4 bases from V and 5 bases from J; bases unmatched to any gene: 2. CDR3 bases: TGTGCCAGCAGCCCTCTAGCGGACAATGAGCAGTTCTTC. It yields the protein CASSPLADNEQFF.

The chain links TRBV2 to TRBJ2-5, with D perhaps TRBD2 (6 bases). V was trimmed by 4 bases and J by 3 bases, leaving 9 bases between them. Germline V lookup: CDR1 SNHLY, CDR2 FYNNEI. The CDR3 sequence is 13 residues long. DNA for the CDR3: TGTGCCAGCAGTGGGACTATCGAAGAGACCCAGTACTTC. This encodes CASSGTIEETQYF.

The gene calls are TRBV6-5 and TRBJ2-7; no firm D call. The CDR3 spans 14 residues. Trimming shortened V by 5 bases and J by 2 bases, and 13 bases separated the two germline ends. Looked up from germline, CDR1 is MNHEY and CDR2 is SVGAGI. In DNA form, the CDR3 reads TGTGCCAGCAGTGCCCACGAGGTCCCCTACGAGCAGTACTTC. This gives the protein CASSAHEVPYEQYF.

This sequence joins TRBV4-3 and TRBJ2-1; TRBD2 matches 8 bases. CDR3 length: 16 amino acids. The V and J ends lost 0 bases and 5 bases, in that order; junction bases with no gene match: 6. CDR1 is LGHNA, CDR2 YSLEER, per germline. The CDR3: CASSQDGAGEDNEQFF. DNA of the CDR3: TGCGCCAGCAGCCAAGACGGAGCGGGAGAGGACAATGAGCAGTTCTTC.

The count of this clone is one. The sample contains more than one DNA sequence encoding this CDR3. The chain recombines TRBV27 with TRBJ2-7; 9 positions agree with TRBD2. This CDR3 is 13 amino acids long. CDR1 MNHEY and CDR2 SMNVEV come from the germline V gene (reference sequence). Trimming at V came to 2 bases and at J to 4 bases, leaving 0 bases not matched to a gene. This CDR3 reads CASSLAGGYEQYF. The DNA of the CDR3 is TGTGCCAGCAGTTTAGCGGGGGGGTACGAGCAGTACTTC.

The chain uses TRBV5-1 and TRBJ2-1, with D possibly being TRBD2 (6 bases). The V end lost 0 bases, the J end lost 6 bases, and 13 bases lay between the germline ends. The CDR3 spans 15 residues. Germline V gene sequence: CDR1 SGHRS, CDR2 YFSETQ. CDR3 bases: TGCGCCAGCAGCTTGGAAGGCGGGGCCATCAATGAGCAGTTCTTC. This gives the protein CASSLEGGAINEQFF. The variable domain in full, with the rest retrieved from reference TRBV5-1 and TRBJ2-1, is KAGVTQTPRYLIKTRGQQVTLSCSPISGHRSVSWYQQTPGQGLQFLFEYFSETQRNKGNFPGRFSGRQFSNSRSEMNVSTLELGDSALYLCASSLEGGAINEQFFGPGTRLTVL.